This entry concerns a single TCR beta chain. Its antigen specificity is not known. No clone much larger than this one lies a single base away; base qualities are absent. This sample's time point label indicates: after dendritic cell vaccination, including at tumor progression/relapse. Patients were selected on the basis of adequate residual fresh-frozen tumor tissue and more than two years of available survival data. An isocitrate dehydrogenase mutation was not carried by any of the glioblastoma patients, although molecular status was otherwise variable. PBMC collection took place before vaccination, two weeks after the third vaccination, and at tumor progression if progression occurred. The Qiagen DNeasy Blood extraction Kit was used for extraction of genomic DNA. TCRB CDR3 regions were amplified from 1.5 to 2.5 ug genomic DNA, or all available DNA if less, using the immunoSEQ assay. Multiplex PCR used 60 forward primers for TCR V beta segments and 13 reverse primers for J beta segments. To estimate the number of reads per starting template, synthetic control templates were added to each sample at limiting dilution. The Illumina HiSeq System generated sequencing reads of 87 bp. The authors processed their data as follows. PCR and sequencing errors were removed by merging closely related sequences with a nearest neighbor algorithm. TCR overlap was measured as the percentage of unique tumor TCR beta sequences that were also present in the peripheral blood of the same patient. TCRdb took over this immuneACCESS table, retaining in-frame rearrangements with V and J assigned. Such tables are incomplete; in checked studies, under half of the missing clones stem from an unresolved V gene, and the remainder is unexplained. V, J and clone size are taken as reported in that table, and D and trimming were inferred from the DNA itself. This sample lists tens of thousands of clones; about 81% were detected once. The ten largest account for approximately 2% of the sample.

The data were obtained in a study of glioma-infiltrating T cells after dendritic cell vaccination (dated by TCRdb to 2016 to 2017). Looking at the study overall: The cohort comprised around 15 glioblastoma patients from Phase I and II dendritic cell vaccination trials, 9 newly diagnosed and 6 with recurrent disease. Each patient got three intradermal injections of the dendritic cell vaccine, spaced at biweekly intervals, in the arm below the axilla. Autologous tumor lysate-pulsed dendritic cell vaccination was administered to the patients between the early 2000s and the early 2010s. The vaccine was prepared from monocyte-derived dendritic cells that were cultured for more than six days with IL-4 and GM-CSF and then pulsed overnight with autologous tumor lysate. Survival after dendritic cell vaccination was correlated with TCR sequencing metrics such as TIL content and the overlap between tumor and blood repertoires. Deep sequencing of TCR beta CDR3 regions was used to quantify tumor-infiltrating lymphocyte content and compare tumor and blood repertoires in dendritic cell-vaccinated glioblastoma patients. General conclusions and limits of the study: After dendritic cell vaccination, a higher estimated pretreatment TIL content predicted longer time to progression and longer overall survival. The three-group TCR overlap response model was characterized as speculative, and prospective validation of the model was stated to be required. TCR clonality showed no direct relationship with survival, which suggests that a diverse polyclonal response may matter. The cohort was small and heterogeneous, only a few patients had full blood and tumor sets, and even fewer had initial-recurrent tumor pairs.

V is reduced by 4 bases and J by 8 bases, leaving a spacing of 21 bases between them. Looking up the germline V gene yields CDR1 SGDLS and CDR2 YYNGEE. Spanning cysteine to phenylalanine, the CDR3 consists of 15 amino acids. Here the CDR3 DNA is all that survives: 45 bases in frame from base 1. The source of this sequence is a human donor with glioblastoma. The rearrangement combines TRBV9 with TRBJ1-2; the D gene is possibly TRBD1, with 6 bases matching. This material consisted of blood, taken after dendritic cell vaccination. The CDR3 has the sequence CASSISRWGRNGYTF. Here is the DNA: TGTGCCAGCAGCATATCCCGGTGGGGGCGAAACGGCTACACCTTC.